The 12 T cell receptor beta chains below were found in one sample sequenced in a study of blood T cell repertoires in COVID-19. Clones were sequenced by immunoSEQ multiplex PCR, and TCRdb holds only the in-frame ones, with some missing. The table shows 100,000 to 150,000 clones, with about 81% occurring only once. The source material was peripheral blood. Receptors originate from a man aged 25-45 years with COVID-19, enrolled during active disease.

V and J are TRBV10-3 and TRBJ2-1, with D perhaps matching TRBD1 (5 bases). With 2 bases removed from V and 3 bases from J, the gap between germline ends came to 14 bases. Germline assignment: CDR1 ENHRY and CDR2 SYGVKD. This CDR3 comprises 16 residues. The CDR3 is CAISERAGMDYNEQFF. The DNA of the CDR3 is TGTGCCATCAGTGAGCGGGCAGGGATGGACTACAATGAGCAGTTCTTC.

This chain uses TRBV13 with TRBJ2-7; TRBD1 is a possible D gene (6 bases). CDR1 is PRHDT, CDR2 FYEKMQ, per germline (reference sequence). This CDR3 has 14 residues. Trimming removed 0 bases from V and 2 bases from J, with 8 bases in between. The CDR3 DNA is TGTGCCAGCAGCTTAGGGGACAGTACCTACGAGCAGTACTTC. It is translated as CASSLGDSTYEQYF.

This clone was seen only once. The chain's CDR3 is CASSQESTGPWAFF. The CDR3 region has the DNA TGCGCCAGCAGCCAAGAATCAACAGGGCCGTGGGCTTTCTTT. The rearrangement links TRBV4-1 to TRBJ1-1; D is possibly TRBD1 (6 bases). Trimming shortened V by 0 bases and J by 11 bases, and 16 bases separated the two germline ends. Looked up from germline, CDR1 is MGHRA and CDR2 is YSYEKL. The length of the CDR3 is 14 residues.

The chain recombines TRBV4-3 with TRBJ1-3; no definite D call. V dropped 4 bases and J dropped 1 base, with 8 bases sitting between them. The CDR3 runs to 14 residues. CDR1 and CDR2 from the germline V gene are LGHNA and YSLEER. This CDR3 is CASSRGLSGNTIYF. The CDR3 bases are TGCGCCAGCAGCCGAGGGTTATCTGGAAACACCATATATTTT.

This chain connects TRBV19 to TRBJ1-5; D gene uncertain. Germline V gene sequence: CDR1 LNHDA, CDR2 SQIVND (reference sequence). V dropped 5 bases and J dropped 2 bases, with 10 bases sitting between them. The length of the CDR3 is 14 residues. The CDR3 region is CASSPGAGNQPQHF. The CDR3 DNA follows: TGTGCCAGTAGTCCCGGCGCGGGCAATCAGCCCCAGCATTTT.

The CDR3 loop reads CASSYGRGASEQYF. As DNA, the CDR3 is TGTGCCAGCAGTTACGGCAGGGGAGCAAGCGAGCAGTACTTC. This chain joins TRBV6-2 or TRBV6-3 and TRBJ2-7, with D tentatively TRBD1 (6 bases). V dropped 2 bases and J dropped 6 bases, with 14 bases sitting between them. The CDR3 totals 14 residues. Germline V gene sequence: CDR1 MNHEY, CDR2 SVGEGT.

The chain combines TRBV9 with TRBJ2-1, with a possible D match to TRBD2 (5 bases). There are 17 residues in the CDR3. Trimming removed 0 bases at V and 0 bases at J, with 13 bases between. CDR1 and CDR2 from the germline V gene are SGDLS and YYNGEE. The CDR3 DNA is TGTGCCAGCAGCGTAGGCGGGCAGCTGGGCTCCTACAATGAGCAGTTCTTC. It translates to CASSVGGQLGSYNEQFF. Full variable domain (missing parts from reference TRBV9 and TRBJ2-1): DSGVTQTPKHLITATGQRVTLRCSPRSGDLSVYWYQQSLDQGLQFLIQYYNGEERAKGNILERFSAQQFPDLHSELNLSSLELGDSALYFCASSVGGQLGSYNEQFFGPGTRLTVL.

This clone showed up just once. The CDR3 DNA is TGTGCCACCAGTGATCCCGGGACTAGCGGGAGAGGCGGGTTAAATGAGCAGTTCTTC. Its protein is CATSDPGTSGRGGLNEQFF. This chain connects TRBV24-1 to TRBJ2-1, with TRBD2 matching over 14 bases. V dropped 3 bases and J dropped 7; count of bases not matched to a gene: 13. The CDR3 contains 19 residues. Germline lookup yields CDR1 KGHDR and CDR2 SFDVKD.

This rearrangement joins TRBV4-1 to TRBJ1-1; TRBD1 might be the D (6 bases). V lost 4 bases, J lost 1 base, and 7 bases lay in between. The CDR3 sequence is 13 residues long. Germline values: CDR1 MGHRA, CDR2 YSYEKL. The CDR3 loop is CASSRTANTEAFF. The CDR3 nucleotides are TGCGCCAGCAGCCGGACAGCGAACACTGAAGCTTTCTTT.

The V and J genes are TRBV28 and TRBJ1-1, with a possible D match to TRBD1 (6 bases). CDR1 MDHEN and CDR2 SYDVKM come from the germline V gene. V gave up 3 bases and J gave up 0 bases, with 17 bases separating them. The CDR3 spans 17 residues. This chain's CDR3 is CASSLAGALTMNTEAFF. The DNA for the CDR3 is TGTGCCAGCAGTTTGGCAGGGGCACTAACCATGAACACTGAAGCTTTCTTT.

This clone was found once. The chain employs TRBV5-1 and TRBJ1-6, with 7 bases lining up with TRBD1. V dropped 0 bases and J dropped 10; count of bases not matched to a gene: 13. Germline CDR1 reads SGHRS; CDR2 reads YFSETQ. CDR3 length: 17 amino acids. The CDR3 DNA reads as TGCGCCAGCAGCTTGGGGCGGACAGGTGACTTCGGGTCACCCCTCCACTTT. Its translation: CASSLGRTGDFGSPLHF.

The J gene is TRBJ2-7, the V gene TRBV7-9, with D uncertain. V lost 3 bases to trimming and J lost 6 bases, with 6 bases between them. The germline V gene has CDR1 SEHNR and CDR2 FQNEAQ (reference sequence). The CDR3 loop spans 11 amino acids. The chain's CDR3 is CASSLLSEQYF. CDR3 coding DNA: TGTGCCAGCAGCTTGTTATCCGAGCAGTACTTC.